These T cell receptor beta chains were read from a single sample in a study of blood T cells in healthy people across ages. TCRdb re-called the 5' RACE reads with MiXCR, one entry per CDR3 protein. Altogether 750,000 to 1,000,000 distinct CDR3 sequences are present, 25% to 35% being singletons, with the ten largest covering around 9.6%. This same sample was also part of a study on T cells of mothers and their children.

Sequencing was done on a sample of blood. The receptors were gathered from a woman between 35 and 50 years old in good health. The CDR3 runs from the conserved cysteine through the conserved F or W. The order of the fields is clone size, D gene, V gene, J gene, CDR3 protein, CDR3 DNA. A D gene is named only where the DNA matches it firmly. Rows give clone size only sometimes, using once, few, many, or a class for an expanded clone.

few,.,TRBV20-1,TRBJ2-5,CSAREYPAQYF,TGCAGTGCTAGAGAGTACCCGGCCCAGTACTTC
.,TRBD2,TRBV20-1,TRBJ2-1,CSARDVELALVYNEQFF,TGCAGTGCTAGAGATGTTGAACTAGCGCTTGTCTACAATGAGCAGTTCTTC
few,.,TRBV5-6,TRBJ2-7,CVSSRDYEQYF,TGTGTCAGCAGCCGAGACTACGAGCAGTACTTC
few,.,TRBV27,TRBJ2-7,CASSPAPQGSEQYF,TGTGCCAGCAGTCCCGCTCCACAGGGATCCGAGCAGTACTTC
many,.,TRBV4-3,TRBJ2-7,CASSQERSLYEQYF,TGCGCCAGCAGCCAAGAAAGATCTCTCTACGAGCAGTACTTC
.,.,TRBV27,TRBJ1-5,CASSRGLYQPQHF,TGTGCCAGCAGTCGGGGCCTCTATCAGCCCCAGCATTTT
.,TRBD2,TRBV10-3,TRBJ2-1,CAISQLADYNEQFF,TGTGCCATCAGCCAACTAGCGGACTACAATGAGCAGTTCTTC
.,TRBD1,TRBV5-1,TRBJ2-3,CASGPGQETDTQYF,TGCGCCAGCGGTCCGGGACAGGAGACAGATACGCAGTATTTT
.,.,TRBV7-2,TRBJ2-7,CASSFNRVGEQYF,TGTGCCAGCAGCTTCAACAGGGTTGGCGAGCAGTACTTC
few,.,TRBV9,TRBJ2-5,CASSVEGRIQETQYF,TGTGCCAGCAGCGTAGAGGGGCGGATCCAAGAGACCCAGTACTTC
many,TRBD1,TRBV11-2,TRBJ1-2,CASSPGQGYYGYTF,TGTGCCAGCAGCCCGGGACAGGGGTACTATGGCTACACCTTC
.,.,TRBV20-1,TRBJ2-7,CSARDQDGSFPYEQYF,TGCAGTGCTAGAGATCAAGACGGGAGTTTCCCCTACGAGCAGTACTTC
.,.,TRBV28,TRBJ1-2,CASSRGDVGGYTF,TGTGCCAGCAGTCGAGGGGACGTAGGGGGCTACACCTTC
.,.,TRBV6-1,TRBJ2-7,CASRTGTYEQYF,TGTGCCAGCAGAACAGGGACCTACGAGCAGTACTTC
.,.,TRBV3-1,TRBJ1-6,CVSSQQVSYNSPLHF,TGTGTCAGCAGCCAACAGGTCTCCTATAATTCACCCCTCCACTTT
many,.,TRBV7-2,TRBJ2-7,CASSQGGDEQYF,TGTGCCAGCAGTCAGGGGGGCGACGAGCAGTACTTC
many,.,TRBV29-1,TRBJ1-2,CSVEMTNYYGYTF,TGCAGCGTTGAAATGACGAACTACTATGGCTACACCTTC
many,.,TRBV9,TRBJ2-1,CASSVGYEQFF,TGTGCCAGCAGCGTAGGATATGAGCAGTTCTTC
few,.,TRBV11-2,TRBJ1-2,CASSLTGPGGYTF,TGTGCCAGCAGCTTGACGGGACCCGGAGGCTACACCTTC
.,TRBD1,TRBV20-1,TRBJ1-2,CSARDPDRADGHTF,TGCAGTGCTAGAGACCCAGACAGGGCAGATGGCCACACCTTC